Below, one T cell receptor (beta chain) is given with its context. Its antigen is unknown. Per-base qualities were not stored, and no clone one base away is much larger. The source of the sample is a study of cytomegalovirus exposure and HLA in healthy donors (dated by TCRdb to the late 2010s). For context, the study as a whole: According to an earlier analysis of 550 to 700 of the donors, some 180 million T cells yielded some 110 million unique TCR beta sequences and about 300 Gb of sequence data. Along with the roughly 700-subject first cohort, a separate validation cohort of around 110 different subjects was used. Because of strong linkage in the cohort, four or five DR-DQ haplotypes were treated as single units for association and clustering. A later genetic analysis used genome-wide SNP genotypes for about 60% of the roughly 700 donors, treating that subset as a discovery cohort. A later analysis re-examined previously published TCR beta repertoires from roughly 650 donors and added high-resolution HLA genotyping to investigate patterns of TCR occurrence. The study aimed to test whether cataloging public T cell receptors could reveal signatures of past pathogen exposure. An earlier analysis of a few hundred of the donors applied high-throughput TCR beta sequencing to assess whether each TCR beta V gene segment acted as functional or pseudogenic. Class I and class II HLA loci were covered by the typing at four-digit resolution. The number of donors typed differed by locus, with 629-630 for A, B, C, DRB1 and DQB1, around 560 for DQA1, over 600 for DPA1, and some 470 for DPB1. Of the approximately 370 genotyped donors, approximately 81% were placed in the genetic ancestry cluster associated with self-reported Caucasian donors. In the later analysis, no new phenotypic data were used to find candidate immune exposures; instead, reliance was placed on TCR beta sequences and their occurrence across donors. Using immunosequencing, the study profiled T cell repertoires from about 610 subjects and related those repertoires to cytomegalovirus serostatus. Donor age, sex, ethnicity and CMV serostatus were compiled together with the repertoire data. Among several hundred genotyped donors of the cohort, an average of roughly 230,000 unique TCR beta nucleotide sequences was sequenced per donor, of which roughly 17% were non-productive. The study combined high-throughput TCR immunosequencing, statistical association of individual TCRs with disease status, and machine learning to predict cytomegalovirus infection status. An early release that covered approximately 600 HLA-typed donors contained about 300 gigabases of sequencing data and 65 million to 100 million unique TCR sequences. Every repertoire in the discovery cohort had been generated on one and the same sequencing platform.

Broad study findings and their caveats: The study gave a list of some 150 TCR beta chains associated with cytomegalovirus. The classifier was reported to diagnose cytomegalovirus status with high specificity and sensitivity in both the original and validation cohorts. A later genetic analysis reported fewer N-insertions in productive TCRs among donors in an Asian-associated ancestry cluster than the 666-donor mean. Because HLA typing was missing for some donors at each locus, association tests included only the typed subset. In a later analysis, several top co-occurrence clusters were reported to appear linked to parvovirus B19, influenza, CMV and Epstein-Barr virus. Broadly in line with IMGT annotations, most TCR beta V segments showed up in productive rearrangements about 87% or about 30% of the time in an earlier analysis of under 700 of the donors. Only TCR beta chains were sequenced in this cohort, and the absence of alpha or paired-chain data limited detectable features. Roughly uniform sequencing depth across donors was assumed in presence/absence analyses, although this assumption may not hold. Most TCR sequences were observed very rarely across donors, whereas some public TCRs were present in many individuals. V-gene and J-gene trimming of TCR beta chains was associated with a missense DCLRE1C variant in a later genetic analysis, and the association was replicated in an independent cohort. Because counts were too low, roughly 16 rarely observed V segments, including chromosome 9 orphons, were excluded from the earlier analysis of some 590 of the donors. The only immune exposure information available for the cohort was CMV serostatus. A later analysis found that HLA-associated TCR beta chains were more clonally expanded and had lower generation probabilities than equally common non-associated chains. A later analysis found that TCR association rates varied across HLA loci, with DRB1 alleles showing the most associated TCRs and HLA-C alleles the fewest. A further reported finding was that TCR beta sequences accurately predicted the HLA-A and HLA-B alleles for most subjects in the first cohort. The authors suggested that the approach could potentially be generalized to other disease states and immunological phenotypes. A later analysis associated 15,000 to 20,000 TCR beta sequences with specific HLA alleles at a false discovery rate of 0.05. Some IMGT-functional V segments, including TRBV6-2 and TRBV6-3, could not be distinguished by the 87-base-pair reads and were therefore excluded. The sequencing pipeline was judged likely to have produced a cluster of highly shared sequence variants as a technical artifact. A later analysis found that most CMV-associated TCR beta chains appeared HLA-restricted, with HLA associations seemingly driven largely by CMV exposure. In vitro tests confirmed that a few of the cytomegalovirus-associated TCR beta chains recognize cytomegalovirus antigens. Assigning TCR associations to individual alleles was difficult when HLA alleles, especially DR and DQ, strongly co-occurred. Correlated functional status among segregating V segments might reflect linkage disequilibrium, but an unknown experimental factor could not be ruled out.

V loses 5 bases at its end and J loses 2 bases; junction bases beyond the gene matches: 8. CDR1 is given as MDHEN and CDR2 as SYDVKM, both from the germline V gene. Including cysteine and phenylalanine, the CDR3 has 16 amino acids. The DNA shown is the 48-base CDR3, in frame from base 1. The cohort consisted of 670 or so healthy bone marrow donors. At the time of sampling, all cohort members were nominally healthy, though unrecorded immune exposures were likely present. CMV serostatus was recorded as positive for some 300 and negative for about 50% of the 666 cohort members, whereas no CMV serostatus was recorded for the donor in question. A peripheral blood sample was provided by each donor, and peripheral blood mononuclear cells were used for TCR beta sequencing. Genomic DNA was extracted from the blood cell samples with the Qiagen DNeasy Blood Extraction Kit. The library relied on the immunoSEQ multiplex PCR assay. For the multiplex PCR, a mixture combining 60 forward primers for TCR Vbeta segments and 13 reverse primers for TCR Jbeta segments was used. A multiplex PCR assay on genomic DNA amplified the CDR3 region of rearranged TCR beta genes. The Illumina HiSeq System was used to sequence the amplified TCR beta libraries as 87-base-pair reads. As for how the authors treated the data: Across the 600 to 700 repertoires, a later analysis counted approximately 75 million unique TCR beta chains, roughly 11 million of which were shared by at least two donors. To remove PCR and sequencing errors, raw reads were error-corrected and collapsed into unique sequences using a nearest-neighbor algorithm that merged closely related sequences. V, D and J gene segments were assigned by aligning CDR3 sequences to IMGT reference sequences. For a sequence to be retained, at least a six-nucleotide match to both a V gene segment and a J gene segment was required. A rearrangement counted as productive if the CDR3 had no stop codons and remained in frame with V and J, and every other rearrangement counted as non-productive. Following IMGT convention, CDR3 was defined as the stretch from the second conserved V-encoded cysteine up to the conserved J-encoded phenylalanine. Sequences without an unambiguous match to a single V gene segment were excluded from the earlier analysis of about 630 of the donors. An earlier analysis of several hundred of the donors classified V segments as functional when productive rearrangements were above 56.7% and as segregating when the standard deviation between donors was above 5%. A statistical classification framework was built for diagnosing cytomegalovirus status from the catalog of TCR beta chain sequences. In a later analysis, TCR nucleotide sequences were compared against IMGT/GENE-DB human TR gene sequences so that V and J genes could be assigned. The TCRdist pipeline was used in a later analysis to assign CDR3 sequences and most-parsimonious VDJ recombination scenarios. A later analysis defined each TCR beta chain by its CDR3 amino acid sequence plus V-gene family, and excluded reads lacking a unique V-gene family. In a later analysis, approximately 640 highly shared, low-generation-probability nucleotide sequences were removed to address suspected cross-contamination and a sequencing artifact. For each public chain, a later analysis derived a clonal expansion index from normalized ranks of inferred template counts within each repertoire. In a later analysis, generation probabilities were computed with a VDJ recombination model fitted to out-of-frame rearrangements, and the resulting probabilities were checked against IGoR. Hypergeometric tests were used in a later analysis to score TCR-TCR, TCR-HLA and TCR-CMV co-occurrence, with a repertoire-size bias correction applied to the TCR pairs. A later analysis estimated false discovery rates by permuting HLA or CMV assignments 20 times. A later analysis grouped co-occurring TCRs with DBSCAN, adding TCRdist sequence similarity when clustering within HLA-allele-positive subsets. Co-occurrence clustering excluded repertoires with fewer than 30,000 or more than 120,000 public chains, plus five with anomalous nucleotide sharing. Drawn from immuneACCESS, this table holds only the in-frame rearrangements with V and J called that TCRdb kept. Clones are partly lost; checked studies trace under half to an unresolved V gene and leave the rest unexplained. That table supplies the V and J calls and clone size; D and trimming were determined from the DNA. The sample has about 130,000 clones on record, about three quarters of them singletons. Together, the top ten hold 0.85% to 1.3% of the sample.

The sequencing sample was made of PBMCs. The receptor comes from a human donor in good health. The chain is made from TRBV28 and TRBJ2-7; 11 bases in the junction line up with TRBD1. The bases read TGTGCCAGCAGTACACCGGGACAGGGGGGACCCTACGAGCAGTACTTC. The resulting protein is CASSTPGQGGPYEQYF.